This T cell receptor (beta chain) emerged from a study of T-cell memory formation after mild COVID-19. TCRdb reprocessed the 5' RACE reads with MiXCR, giving one entry per CDR3 protein. This table holds about 350,000 distinct CDR3 sequences, roughly 13% found once. This clonotype was detected a few times. The V gene end was trimmed by 6 bases and the J gene end by 2 bases; junction bases not matched to a gene: 6. The CDR3 extends over 14 amino acids. Germline CDR1 MNHNY, CDR2 SVGAGI (reference sequence). The material sequenced was PBMCs or a T cell subset sorted from them (not recorded which). The chain couples TRBV6-6 to TRBJ2-7, with 8 bases aligning to TRBD2. This receptor was obtained from a man in his late teens or twenties who had mild COVID-19 (a few samples of this study predate the infection). Cell type and time point are not known. CDR3 in amino acids: CASSSRRGAYEQYF. CDR3 bases: TGTGCCAGCAGCTCCCGGCGGGGGGCCTACGAGCAGTACTTC.